Presented here are 6 T cell receptor beta chains from one specimen sequenced in a study of shared T cell receptors in the human thymus. The protocol was immunoSEQ multiplex PCR, while the TCRdb copy is restricted to in-frame clones and leaves out a portion. The sample holds some 400,000 clones, 95% seen once. The sample taken for sequencing was thymocytes. These receptors all come from a human donor.

This clone appeared once. The chain recombines TRBV5-1 with TRBJ2-1; 9 bases are a match to TRBD2. Germline V lookup: CDR1 SGHRS, CDR2 YFSETQ. The CDR3 runs to 14 residues. Trimming cost V 1 base and J 7 bases; bases outside gene matches: 3. CDR3: CASSLSGRRNEQFF. The CDR3 coding sequence is TGCGCCAGCAGCTTGAGCGGGAGGCGGAATGAGCAGTTCTTC.

The chain uses TRBV25-1 and TRBJ2-1, with 10 bases fitting TRBD2. The germline V gene encodes CDR1 MGHDK and CDR2 SYGVNS. The CDR3 totals 15 residues. Losses at the gene ends were 3 bases for V and 9 bases for J; bases not matched to a gene: 8. Here the CDR3 reads CASSDLAGGGGEQFF. In DNA form, the CDR3 reads TGTGCCAGCAGTGACTTAGCGGGAGGAGGCGGTGAGCAGTTCTTC.

The rearrangement links TRBV28 to TRBJ2-2; D may be TRBD2 (6 bases). V dropped 4 bases and J dropped 2 bases, with 14 bases sitting between them. The CDR3 has 16 residues. Germline CDR1 reads MDHEN; CDR2 reads SYDVKM. Written as DNA, the CDR3 is TGTGCCAGCAGTTCTCCGGGACTCCAAAACACCGGGGAGCTGTTTTTT. Amino acid sequence: CASSSPGLQNTGELFF. The full variable domain, rest sourced from reference TRBV28 and TRBJ2-2, is DVKVTQSSRYLVKRTGEKVFLECVQDMDHENMFWYRQDPGLGLRLIYFSYDVKMKEKGDIPEGYSVSREKKERFSLILESASTNQTSMYLCASSSPGLQNTGELFFGEGSRLTVL.

The chain employs TRBV28 and TRBJ2-3, with D possibly matching TRBD1 (6 bases). This CDR3 is 14 amino acids long. Per germline, CDR1 MDHEN and CDR2 SYDVKM. V was pared by 2 bases and J by 4 bases, with 10 bases between. CDR3 DNA: TGTGCCAGCAGTTTAACAGGGACCGCAGATACGCAGTATTTT. Translation: CASSLTGTADTQYF.

For the CDR3, the DNA is TGTGCCAGTAGCAGCCGGGACAGGGGGCGCGATCAGCCCCAGCATTTT. This translates into CASSSRDRGRDQPQHF. V gene TRBV19 combines with J gene TRBJ1-5, with 12 bases fitting TRBD1. J gave up 5 bases and V 6 bases, and 8 bases lay outside the gene matches. Germline values: CDR1 LNHDA, CDR2 SQIVND (reference sequence). This CDR3 contains 16 residues. The full variable domain, with the rest looked up from reference TRBV19 and TRBJ1-5, is DGGITQSPKYLFRKEGQNVTLSCEQNLNHDAMYWYRQDPGQGLRLIYYSQIVNDFQKGDIAEGYSVSREKKESFPLTVTSAQKNPTAFYLCASSSRDRGRDQPQHFGDGTRLSIL.

This chain links TRBV4-3 with TRBJ2-5, with a weak D call TRBD1 (6 bases). Judging by the DNA end, TRBJ2-7 fits better; the J call may be wrong. Germline V gene data show CDR1 as LGHNA and CDR2 as YSLEER. The CDR3 length is 14 residues. The CDR3 sequence is CASSQDRQGYEQYF. Here the CDR3 DNA reads TGCGCCAGCAGCCAAGACCGGCAGGGGTACGAGCAGTACTTC.